This paragraph reports one TCR beta chain. The target antigen is unknown. The data are from a study of a mutant IDH1 vaccine in newly diagnosed glioma. Study-level results: Immune responses induced by the vaccine were seen in less than 95% of patients, spanning multiple MHC alleles.

Germline assignment: CDR1 SEHNR and CDR2 FQNEAQ (reference sequence). CDR3 length: 13 amino acids. Trimming took 4 bases from V and 4 from J, leaving 11 bases between them. The table came from immunoSEQ multiplex PCR; TCRdb's copy has only in-frame clones and leaves some out. The sample lists around 66,000 clones, over 70% occurring once. Documented time point: week 11, during vaccination. With topical imiquimod, each dose of the vaccine consisted of 300 ug of mutant IDH1 20-mer peptide. This rearrangement joins TRBV7-9 to TRBJ2-7; D possibly corresponds to TRBD2 (5 bases). Sequenced material: PBMCs, taken from a glioma patient whose treatment included an IDH1 peptide vaccine. The receptor was isolated from a man aged 50-59 years with glioma. As DNA, the CDR3 is TGTGCCAGCAGCTCCGAGCGGATTTACGAGCAGTACTTC. It yields the protein CASSSERIYEQYF.